This T cell receptor beta chain was captured by sequencing in a study of glioma-infiltrating T cells. Study conclusions and caveats: CDR3 overlap between tissue and blood was very small. Non-neoplastic patients had below-expected tissue-blood divergence, while all gliomas exceeded expectation.

Germline CDR1 and CDR2: SNHLY and FYNNEI. The CDR3 sequence is 14 residues long. V was clipped by 8 bases and J by 4 bases, with 15 bases between them. This clonotype was recorded a few times. Antigen specificity is unknown. The iRepertoire nested amplicon-rescue multiplex PCR amplified TCR alpha and beta CDR3s from RNA. TCRdb independently ran MiXCR on the multiplex PCR reads; one entry per CDR3 protein. The table shows over 120,000 distinct CDR3 sequences, with about two fifths occurring only once. The sequenced sample consisted of glioma tissue, nonneoplastic brain tissue, or PBMCs (not recorded which). The TCR originated in a human donor with low-grade glioma or glioblastoma, undergoing nonglioma brain surgery, or in good health (not recorded which). The chain carries TRBV2 and TRBJ2-1, with no clear D. The CDR3 protein is CASQLGLGYNEQFF. DNA of the CDR3: TGTGCCAGCCAGCTAGGATTGGGGTACAATGAGCAGTTCTTC.